These T cell receptor beta chains were read from a single sample in a study of T-cell memory formation after mild COVID-19. Using its own MiXCR run on the 5' RACE reads, TCRdb lists one record per CDR3 protein. The sample includes 450,000 to 650,000 distinct CDR3 sequences, over 20% of them seen just once. Material: PBMCs or a T cell subset sorted from them (not recorded which). These receptors all come from an adult woman who had mild COVID-19 (a few samples of this study predate the infection). Cell type and time point are not known. The CDR3 runs from the conserved cysteine through the conserved F or W. D genes are given only for firm matches. Clone sizes are given selectively: once, few, many, or a class where the clone is expanded.

J,V,size,D,CDR3,DNA
TRBJ1-2,TRBV2,few,NA,CASKGVTNYGYTF,TGTGCCAGCAAAGGGGTCACCAACTATGGCTACACCTTC
TRBJ2-1,TRBV9,NA,TRBD2,CASSVERGAYNEQFF,TGTGCCAGCAGCGTAGAACGGGGGGCCTACAATGAGCAGTTCTTC
TRBJ2-1,TRBV7-9,NA,NA,CASSRPVSGEQFF,TGTGCCAGCAGCCGTCCTGTGAGTGGTGAGCAGTTCTTC
TRBJ1-1,TRBV5-6,few,TRBD1,CASSNVDREYTEAFF,TGTGCCAGCAGCAACGTCGACAGGGAGTACACTGAAGCTTTCTTT
TRBJ1-1,TRBV5-4,few,NA,CASSPVLNTEAFF,TGTGCCAGCAGCCCAGTTCTGAACACTGAAGCTTTCTTT
TRBJ2-1,TRBV20-1,NA,TRBD2,CSARPTSVLGAEQFF,TGCAGTGCTAGACCGACTAGCGTCCTAGGCGCTGAGCAGTTCTTC
TRBJ2-1,TRBV20-1,many,NA,CSAREGVSDNEQFF,TGCAGTGCTAGAGAAGGGGTATCCGACAATGAGCAGTTCTTC
TRBJ2-4,TRBV18,few,NA,CASSPPAGARNIQYF,TGTGCCAGCTCACCACCGGCAGGGGCTCGGAACATTCAGTACTTC
TRBJ1-2,TRBV7-2,few,NA,CASSLIGQDYGYTF,TGTGCCAGCAGCTTAATAGGGCAGGACTATGGCTACACCTTC
TRBJ2-3,TRBV7-2,NA,NA,CASSLIWGVGTDTQYF,TGTGCCAGCAGCTTAATTTGGGGGGTCGGCACAGATACGCAGTATTTT